The rows below give T cell receptor beta chains drawn from one sample of a study of blood T cell repertoires in COVID-19. Here immunoSEQ multiplex PCR was the method, and the copy in TCRdb shows in-frame clones only, minus some. Of 200,000 to 250,000 clones in the sample, about 78% were seen once. Sequencing input: peripheral blood. The receptors were gathered from a woman in her seventies with acute or convalescent COVID-19. The conserved cysteine and the conserved F or W are not part of the CDR3 here. Fields, in order: CDR3 protein, J gene, V gene.

ASSLGSGVLSGNTIY,TRBJ1-3,TRBV11-2
ASSIQGSNQPQH,TRBJ1-5,TRBV6-5
ASSGGQGGEQY,TRBJ2-7,TRBV2
ASSLAGAVYNEQF,TRBJ2-1,TRBV7-9
ASSTQGEGADTQY,TRBJ2-3,TRBV19
ASTKRSRQWTNSYEQY,TRBJ2-7,TRBV2
ASRPGLANTYEQY,TRBJ2-7,TRBV5-4
ASSIRGEGQPQH,TRBJ1-5,TRBV19
ASSLMGQGVKNIQY,TRBJ2-4,TRBV28
ASTSGGRNTGELF,TRBJ2-2,TRBV7-2
ASSPLFLSNEQF,TRBJ2-1,TRBV7-9
ASKYGRIYNEQF,TRBJ2-1,TRBV27
ASSRQVNTEAF,TRBJ1-1,TRBV28
AWSVRAGTYSYNEQF,TRBJ2-1,TRBV30
ASTEANQPQH,TRBJ1-5,TRBV28
ASSLDGAGNTIY,TRBJ1-3,TRBV5-1
ASSLSSQNEQY,TRBJ2-7,TRBV27
ASSIDSSSVVGNNEQF,TRBJ2-1,TRBV19
ASSELWGAGNTIY,TRBJ1-3,TRBV2
ASSEGGIAYEQY,TRBJ2-7,TRBV7-2
ATSATGVGYT,TRBJ1-2,TRBV28
ASSLARGSGAYNSPLH,TRBJ1-6,TRBV7-9
ASTAGGAGETQY,TRBJ2-5,TRBV6-1
ASSPKSGRAAYNEQF,TRBJ2-1,TRBV18
ASSLVGTGFGETQY,TRBJ2-5,TRBV5-1
ASSGRTGDEQY,TRBJ2-7,TRBV18
ASSPRSTEAF,TRBJ1-1,TRBV18
ATSTDTGELF,TRBJ2-2,TRBV15
ASSLYPRSTHPEQY,TRBJ2-7,TRBV28
ASSLLSTEQETQY,TRBJ2-5,TRBV5-1
ASGGGYSNQPQH,TRBJ1-5,TRBV6-6
ASSPRGGQDYGYT,TRBJ1-2,TRBV7-2
ATSSTAGPGNYNEQF,TRBJ2-1,TRBV15
ASTRTVSDTQY,TRBJ2-3,TRBV2
ASSEGLAGTGELF,TRBJ2-2,TRBV6-1
ASSPVRGRETQY,TRBJ2-5,TRBV5-8
ASSSLAGGGETQY,TRBJ2-5,TRBV5-1
SARAIAEQY,TRBJ2-7,TRBV20-1
ASSSRRGSSTDTQY,TRBJ2-3,TRBV7-2
ASSQRTGGNQPQH,TRBJ1-5,TRBV6-5
ASSPTLAGGYGYT,TRBJ1-2,TRBV3-1/TRBV3-2
ASSGTLGNTIY,TRBJ1-3,TRBV9
AISDPRTSGRIGTGELF,TRBJ2-2,TRBV10-3
ASRAGPSGANVLT,TRBJ2-6,TRBV19
ASSLYDRRLYNSPLH,TRBJ1-6,TRBV27
ASSRGTAGNGYT,TRBJ1-2,TRBV28
ASSLPGINYGYT,TRBJ1-2,TRBV7-8
ASSRDSSYNEQF,TRBJ2-1,TRBV5-1
SVGSLAGADTQY,TRBJ2-3,TRBV29-1
ASSPAHGGANSEQY,TRBJ2-7,TRBV4-1
ASSPGGTEAF,TRBJ1-1,TRBV19
ASSEEGAGGGEQY,TRBJ2-7,TRBV2
ASSLMADQPQH,TRBJ1-5,TRBV7-2
ASSQEGRRTSGSSSTGELF,TRBJ2-2,TRBV4-1
ASSETTSEAF,TRBJ1-1,TRBV2